One T cell receptor (beta chain) is described in this entry. CD8+ and CD4+ T cells from blood underwent TCR beta sequencing, which was carried out in a high-throughput format. FACS was used to enrich TEMRA cells, whereas the CD8+ and CD4+ T cells were obtained by negative isolation. Germline V gene data show CDR1 as GTSNPN and CDR2 as SVGIG (reference sequence). The CDR3 extends over 13 amino acids. Trimming shortened V by 2 bases and J by 11 bases, and 18 bases separated the two germline ends. With random hexamers, reverse transcription was performed on roughly 0.45 to 1 ug of RNA. TCR beta CDR3 was amplified by immunoSEQ covering 54 Vbeta and 13 Jbeta. TCRdb reanalysed the immunoSEQ multiplex PCR reads using MiXCR and keeps one entry per CDR3 protein. The sample has around 130,000 distinct CDR3 sequences, around 75% seen once. This sample was taken from a study of CD8 T cells in Susac syndrome.

The sample comprised CD8+ T cells from PBMCs. V usage is TRBV30 and J usage is TRBJ1-1; tentatively, D is TRBD1 (6 bases). This TCR was sampled from a human donor with multiple sclerosis. The CDR3 region has the DNA TGTGCCTGGAGTTACAATTCAGGGGTTCTGGCTTTCTTT. Its protein product is CAWSYNSGVLAFF.